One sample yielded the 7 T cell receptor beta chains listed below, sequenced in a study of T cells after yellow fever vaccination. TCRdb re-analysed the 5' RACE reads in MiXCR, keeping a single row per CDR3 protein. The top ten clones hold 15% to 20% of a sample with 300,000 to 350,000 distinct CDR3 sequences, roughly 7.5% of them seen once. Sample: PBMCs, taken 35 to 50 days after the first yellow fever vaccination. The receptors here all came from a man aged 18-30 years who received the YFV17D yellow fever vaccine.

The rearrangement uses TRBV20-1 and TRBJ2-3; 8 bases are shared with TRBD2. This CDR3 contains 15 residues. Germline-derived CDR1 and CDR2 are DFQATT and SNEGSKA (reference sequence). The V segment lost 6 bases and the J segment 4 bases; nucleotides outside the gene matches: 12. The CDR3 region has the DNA TGCAGTGCCCCATCCCGCGGGGGGAATTCAGATACGCAGTATTTT. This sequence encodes CSAPSRGGNSDTQYF.

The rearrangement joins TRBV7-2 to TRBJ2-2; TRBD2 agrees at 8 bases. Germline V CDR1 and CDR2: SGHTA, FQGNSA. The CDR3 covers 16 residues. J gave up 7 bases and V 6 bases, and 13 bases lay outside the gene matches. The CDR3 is CASSRPPGGAIGELFF. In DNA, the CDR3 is TGTGCCAGCAGTCGCCCTCCCGGGGGGGCGATCGGGGAGCTGTTTTTT.

The CDR3 nucleotides read TGTGCCAGCAGCCCTGGACAGGTCGATGAGCAGTTCTTC. This encodes CASSPGQVDEQFF. The genes are TRBV5-6 and TRBJ2-1, with 7 bases identical to TRBD1. The CDR3 spans 13 residues. Germline trimming cut 4 bases from V and 8 bases from J; bases unmatched to any gene: 6. Germline CDR1 reads SGHDT; CDR2 reads YYEEEE.

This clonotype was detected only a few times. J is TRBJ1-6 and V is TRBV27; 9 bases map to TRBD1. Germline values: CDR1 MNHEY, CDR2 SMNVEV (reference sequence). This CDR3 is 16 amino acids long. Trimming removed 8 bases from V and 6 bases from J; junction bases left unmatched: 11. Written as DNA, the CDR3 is TGTGCCAGCCAAGCCGGGACAGGGTTTGGTAATTCACCCCTCCACTTT. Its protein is CASQAGTGFGNSPLHF.

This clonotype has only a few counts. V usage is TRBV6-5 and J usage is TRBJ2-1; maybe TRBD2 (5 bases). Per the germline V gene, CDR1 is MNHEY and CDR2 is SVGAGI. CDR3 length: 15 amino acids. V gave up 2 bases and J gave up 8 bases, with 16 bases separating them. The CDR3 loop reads CASSYTRTEVYEQFF. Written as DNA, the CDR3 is TGTGCCAGCAGTTACACACGGACGGAGGTGTATGAGCAGTTCTTC.

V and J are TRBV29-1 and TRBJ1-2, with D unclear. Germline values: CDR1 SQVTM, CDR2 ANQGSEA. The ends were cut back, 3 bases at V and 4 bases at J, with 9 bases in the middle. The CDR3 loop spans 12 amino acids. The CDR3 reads CSVDPPGYGYTF. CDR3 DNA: TGCAGCGTTGATCCCCCGGGCTATGGCTACACCTTC.

CDR3 DNA: TGCGCCAGCAGCTTTTGGGGGAGCAGGACCGTCACAGATACGCAGTATTTT. Its translation: CASSFWGSRTVTDTQYF. This chain connects TRBV5-1 to TRBJ2-3, with D perhaps TRBD1 or TRBD2 (5 bases each). The germline CDR1 and CDR2 sequences are SGHRS and YFSETQ. V shed 2 bases and J shed 2 bases, with 18 bases lying between them. This CDR3 has 17 residues.